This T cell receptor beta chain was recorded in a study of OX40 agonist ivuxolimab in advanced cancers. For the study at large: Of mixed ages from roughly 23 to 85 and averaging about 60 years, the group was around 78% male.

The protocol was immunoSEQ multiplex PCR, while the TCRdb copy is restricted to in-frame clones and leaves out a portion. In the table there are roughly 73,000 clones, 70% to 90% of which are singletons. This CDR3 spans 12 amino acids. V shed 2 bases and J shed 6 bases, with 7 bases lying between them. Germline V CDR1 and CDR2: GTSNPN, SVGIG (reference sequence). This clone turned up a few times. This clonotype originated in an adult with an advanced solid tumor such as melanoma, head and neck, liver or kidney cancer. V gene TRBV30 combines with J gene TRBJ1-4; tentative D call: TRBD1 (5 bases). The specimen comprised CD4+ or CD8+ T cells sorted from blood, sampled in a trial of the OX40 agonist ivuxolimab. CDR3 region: CAWSQTDEKLFF. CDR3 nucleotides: TGTGCCTGGAGTCAGACAGATGAAAAACTGTTTTTT. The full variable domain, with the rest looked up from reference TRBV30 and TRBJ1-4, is SQTIHQWPATLVQPVGSPLSLECTVEGTSNPNLYWYRQAAGRGLQLLFYSVGIGQISSEVPQNLSASRPQDRQFILSSKKLLLSDSGFYLCAWSQTDEKLFFGSGTQLSVL.